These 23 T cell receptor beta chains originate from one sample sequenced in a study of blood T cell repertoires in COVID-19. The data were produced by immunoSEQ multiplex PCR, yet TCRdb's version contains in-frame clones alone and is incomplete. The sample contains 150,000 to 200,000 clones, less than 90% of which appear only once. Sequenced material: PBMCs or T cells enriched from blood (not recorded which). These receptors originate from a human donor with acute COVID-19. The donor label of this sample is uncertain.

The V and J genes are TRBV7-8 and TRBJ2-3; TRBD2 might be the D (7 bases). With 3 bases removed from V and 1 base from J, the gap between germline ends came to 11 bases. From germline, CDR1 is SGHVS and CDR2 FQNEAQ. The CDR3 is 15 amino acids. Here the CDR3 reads CASSFEGGRTDTQYF. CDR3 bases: TGTGCCAGCAGCTTCGAGGGGGGGCGCACAGATACGCAGTATTTT. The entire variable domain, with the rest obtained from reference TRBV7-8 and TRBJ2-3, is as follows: GAGVSQSPRYKVAKRGQDVALRCDPISGHVSLFWYQQALGQGPEFLTYFQNEAQLDKSGLPSDRFFAERPEGSVSTLKIQRTQQEDSAVYLCASSFEGGRTDTQYFGPGTRLTVL.

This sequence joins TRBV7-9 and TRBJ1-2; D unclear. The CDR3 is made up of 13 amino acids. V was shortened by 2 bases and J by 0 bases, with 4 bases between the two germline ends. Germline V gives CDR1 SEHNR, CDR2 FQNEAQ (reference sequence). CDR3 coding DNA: TGTGCCAGCAGCTTACGGGCTAACTATGGCTACACCTTC. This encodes CASSLRANYGYTF. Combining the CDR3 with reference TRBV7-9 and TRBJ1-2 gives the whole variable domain DTGVSQNPRHKITKRGQNVTFRCDPISEHNRLYWYRQTLGQGPEFLTYFQNEAQLEKSRLLSDRFSAERPKGSFSTLEIQRTEQGDSAMYLCASSLRANYGYTFGSGTRLTVV.

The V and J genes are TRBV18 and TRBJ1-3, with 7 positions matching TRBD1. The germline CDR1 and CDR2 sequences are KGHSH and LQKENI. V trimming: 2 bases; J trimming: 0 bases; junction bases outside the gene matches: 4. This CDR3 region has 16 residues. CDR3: CASSPGGQFSGNTIYF. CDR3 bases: TGTGCCAGCTCACCAGGGGGACAGTTCTCTGGAAACACCATATATTTT.

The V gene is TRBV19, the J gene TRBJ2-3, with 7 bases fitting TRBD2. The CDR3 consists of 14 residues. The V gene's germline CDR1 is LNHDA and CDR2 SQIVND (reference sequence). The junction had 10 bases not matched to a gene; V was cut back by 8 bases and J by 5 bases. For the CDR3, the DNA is TGTGCCAGTGGACGGACTAGATCTCAAGATACGCAGTATTTT. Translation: CASGRTRSQDTQYF. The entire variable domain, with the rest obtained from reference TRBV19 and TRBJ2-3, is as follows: DGGITQSPKYLFRKEGQNVTLSCEQNLNHDAMYWYRQDPGQGLRLIYYSQIVNDFQKGDIAEGYSVSREKKESFPLTVTSAQKNPTAFYLCASGRTRSQDTQYFGPGTRLTVL.

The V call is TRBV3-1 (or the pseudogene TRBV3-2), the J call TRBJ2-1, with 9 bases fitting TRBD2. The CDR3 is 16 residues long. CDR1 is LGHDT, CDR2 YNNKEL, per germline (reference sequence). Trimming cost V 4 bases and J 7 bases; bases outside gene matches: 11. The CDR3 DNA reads TGTGCCAGCAGCCGTGGGGGACTAGCCTGGGGGAATGAGCAGTTCTTC. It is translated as CASSRGGLAWGNEQFF.

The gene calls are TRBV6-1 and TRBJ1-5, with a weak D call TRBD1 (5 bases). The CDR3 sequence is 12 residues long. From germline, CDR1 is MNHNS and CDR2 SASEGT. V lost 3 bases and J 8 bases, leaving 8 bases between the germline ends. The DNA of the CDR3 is TGTGCCAGCAGTGACAGGGTAGAGCCCCAGCATTTT. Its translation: CASSDRVEPQHF.

CDR3 protein: CASSPDYQETQYF. The CDR3 bases are TGTGCCAGCTCACCAGACTACCAAGAGACCCAGTACTTC. This rearrangement joins TRBV18 to TRBJ2-5; the D is unclear. Germline CDR1 is KGHSH and CDR2 is LQKENI. Between the trimmed V and J ends, which lost 2 bases and 0 bases, there was a span of 4 bases. The length of the CDR3 is 13 residues.

The CDR3 DNA follows: TGTGCCACCAGTGACATTACAGGGGCCTACAATGAGCAGTTCTTC. Its protein is CATSDITGAYNEQFF. The chain carries TRBV24-1 and TRBJ2-1; 7 nucleotides agree with TRBD1. Trimming cost V 4 bases and J 2 bases; bases outside gene matches: 4. CDR1 KGHDR and CDR2 SFDVKD come from the germline V gene. This CDR3 has 15 residues.

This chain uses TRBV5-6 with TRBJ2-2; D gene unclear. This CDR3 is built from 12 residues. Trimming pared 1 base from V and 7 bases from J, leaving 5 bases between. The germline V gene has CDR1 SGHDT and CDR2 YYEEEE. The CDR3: CASSLFSGELFF. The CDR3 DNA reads TGTGCCAGCAGCTTGTTCAGCGGGGAGCTGTTTTTT.

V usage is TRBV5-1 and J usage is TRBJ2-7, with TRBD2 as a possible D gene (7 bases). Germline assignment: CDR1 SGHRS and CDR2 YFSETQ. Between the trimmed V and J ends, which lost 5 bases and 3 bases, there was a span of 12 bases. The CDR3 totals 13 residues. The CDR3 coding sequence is TGCGCCAGCAGGACGGGGGGCGGCTACGAGCAGTACTTC. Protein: CASRTGGGYEQYF.

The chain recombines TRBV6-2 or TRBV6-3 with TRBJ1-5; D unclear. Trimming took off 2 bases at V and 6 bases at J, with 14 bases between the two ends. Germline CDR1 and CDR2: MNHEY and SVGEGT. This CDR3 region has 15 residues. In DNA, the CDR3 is TGTGCCAGCAGTTACCCCTCCCCCCTCCTTCAGCCCCAGCATTTT. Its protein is CASSYPSPLLQPQHF.

The CDR3 coding sequence is TGTGCCAGCAGCCCCTGGGGTAGCGGGGCCTCCAATTACAATGAGCAGTTCTTC. Its protein product is CASSPWGSGASNYNEQFF. V and J are TRBV7-3 and TRBJ2-1; the match to TRBD2 covers 8 bases. The CDR3 covers 18 residues. Germline loops: CDR1 SGHTA, CDR2 FQGTGA. V lost 5 bases, J lost 4 bases, and 16 bases stayed unmatched. Full variable domain (remainder filled in from reference TRBV7-3 and TRBJ2-1): GAGVSQTPSNKVTEKGKYVELRCDPISGHTALYWYRQSLGQGPEFLIYFQGTGAADDSGLPNDRFFAVRPEGSVSTLKIQRTERGDSAVYLCASSPWGSGASNYNEQFFGPGTRLTVL.

CDR3 bases: TGTGCCAGTTACCCGGGACAGGGGGCATTGAAGCAGTATTTT. Protein sequence: CASYPGQGALKQYF. The rearrangement uses TRBV19 and TRBJ2-3; 12 bases are shared with TRBD1. Trimming removed 8 bases from V and 11 bases from J; junction bases left unmatched: 11. The CDR3 contains 14 residues. Germline-derived CDR1 and CDR2 are LNHDA and SQIVND (reference sequence).

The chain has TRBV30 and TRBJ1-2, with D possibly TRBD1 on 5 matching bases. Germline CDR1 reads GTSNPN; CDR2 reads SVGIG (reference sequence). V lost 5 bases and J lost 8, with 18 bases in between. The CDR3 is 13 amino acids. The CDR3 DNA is TGTGCCTGGGGGGCGGGAGGCAAGGCGGGCTACACCTTC. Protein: CAWGAGGKAGYTF.

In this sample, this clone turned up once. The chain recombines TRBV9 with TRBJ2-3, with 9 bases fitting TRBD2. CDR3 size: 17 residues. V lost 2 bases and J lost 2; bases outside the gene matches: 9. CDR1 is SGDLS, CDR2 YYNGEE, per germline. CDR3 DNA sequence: TGTGCCAGCAGCGTGGGGATAGCGGGGGACCTCACAGATACGCAGTATTTT. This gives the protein CASSVGIAGDLTDTQYF.

Here the CDR3 DNA reads TGCGCCAGCAGCGCCGCCCCGAGGGGAAACACCATATATTTT. Protein product: CASSAAPRGNTIYF. This sequence joins TRBV5-1 and TRBJ1-3; unclear D gene. Trimming took off 4 bases at V and 4 bases at J, with 12 bases between the two ends. The CDR3 contains 14 residues. CDR1 is SGHRS, CDR2 YFSETQ, per germline. Filled out from reference TRBV5-1 and TRBJ1-3, the complete variable domain reads KAGVTQTPRYLIKTRGQQVTLSCSPISGHRSVSWYQQTPGQGLQFLFEYFSETQRNKGNFPGRFSGRQFSNSRSEMNVSTLELGDSALYLCASSAAPRGNTIYFGEGSWLTVV.

CDR3 protein: CATSRPGREANEKLFF. The CDR3, as DNA: TGTGCCACCAGCAGGCCCGGCAGGGAAGCTAATGAAAAACTGTTTTTT. The chain carries TRBV15 and TRBJ1-4, with D maybe TRBD1 (5 bases). V lost 3 bases to trimming and J lost 3 bases, with 14 bases between them. The CDR3 covers 16 residues. Per germline, CDR1 LNHNV and CDR2 YYDKDF (reference sequence). The full variable domain, in which reference TRBV15 and TRBJ1-4 provide the parts outside the CDR3, is DAMVIQNPRYQVTQFGKPVTLSCSQTLNHNVMYWYQQKSSQAPKLLFHYYDKDFNNEADTPDNFQSRRPNTSFCFLDIRSPGLGDTAMYLCATSRPGREANEKLFFGSGTQLSVL.

CDR3 sequence (DNA): TGTGCCAGCAGCTCCACCGCCGGCAGGGGGAACACTGAAGCTTTCTTT. Protein product: CASSSTAGRGNTEAFF. This chain joins TRBV7-9 and TRBJ1-1; TRBD1 might be the D (6 bases). Trimming left V 4 bases short and J 1 base short, with 16 bases between. The CDR3 runs 16 residues. CDR1 is SEHNR, CDR2 FQNEAQ, per germline (reference sequence).

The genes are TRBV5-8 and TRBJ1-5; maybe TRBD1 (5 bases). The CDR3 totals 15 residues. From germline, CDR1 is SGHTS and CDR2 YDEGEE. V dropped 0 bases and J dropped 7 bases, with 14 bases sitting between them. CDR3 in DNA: TGTGCCAGCAGCTTGGAAGGGGCGGTGGGCCAGCCCCAGCATTTT. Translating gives CASSLEGAVGQPQHF.

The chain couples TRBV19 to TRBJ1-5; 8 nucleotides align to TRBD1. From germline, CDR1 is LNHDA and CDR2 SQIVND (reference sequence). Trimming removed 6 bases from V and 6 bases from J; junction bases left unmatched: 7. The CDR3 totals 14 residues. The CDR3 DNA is TGTGCCAGTAGAGAGACAGGGGTTGGTCAGCCCCAGCATTTT. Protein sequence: CASRETGVGQPQHF.

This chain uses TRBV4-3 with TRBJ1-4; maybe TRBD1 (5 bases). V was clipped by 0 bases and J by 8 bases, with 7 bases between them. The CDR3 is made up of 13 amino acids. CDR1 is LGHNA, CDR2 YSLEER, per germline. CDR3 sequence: CASSQDRAEKLFF. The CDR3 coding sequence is TGCGCCAGCAGCCAAGACAGGGCCGAAAAACTGTTTTTT.

DNA of the CDR3: TGTGCCAGCAGCCTTCAGGGGCCCAACTCTGGAAACACCATATATTTT. The encoded protein is CASSLQGPNSGNTIYF. This rearrangement joins TRBV7-9 to TRBJ1-3; TRBD1 might be the D (6 bases). CDR1 is SEHNR, CDR2 FQNEAQ, per germline (reference sequence). V lost 5 bases, J lost 0 bases, and 14 bases lay in between. This CDR3 contains 16 residues. Complete variable domain (other parts from reference TRBV7-9 and TRBJ1-3): DTGVSQNPRHKITKRGQNVTFRCDPISEHNRLYWYRQTLGQGPEFLTYFQNEAQLEKSRLLSDRFSAERPKGSFSTLEIQRTEQGDSAMYLCASSLQGPNSGNTIYFGEGSWLTVV.

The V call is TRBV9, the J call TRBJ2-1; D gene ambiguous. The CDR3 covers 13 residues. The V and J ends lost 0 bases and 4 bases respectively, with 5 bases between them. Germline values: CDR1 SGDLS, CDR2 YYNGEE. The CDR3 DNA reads TGTGCCAGCAGCGTAGACATTTACAATGAGCAGTTCTTC. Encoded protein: CASSVDIYNEQFF.